This entry concerns a single TCR beta chain. As originally analysed: Reference gene primers were amplified, and this amplification served to estimate nucleated cell counts. Method: immunoSEQ multiplex PCR; TCRdb's copy keeps in-frame clones and lacks some. V and J calls and clone size are given by that table; D and trimming were obtained from the DNA. This table holds fewer than 350,000 clones, approximately 84% found once. This CDR3 is 14 amino acids long. V was pared by 8 bases and J by 3 bases, with 7 bases of the junction left unmatched. CDR1 is LNHDA and CDR2 is SQIVND in the germline V gene (reference sequence). This record comes from a study of blood T cell repertoires in COVID-19.

This rearrangement joins TRBV19 to TRBJ2-7, with TRBD2 identical over 10 bases. This TCR was recovered from a woman aged 25 to 39 who had recovered from COVID-19. Sequencing was performed on peripheral blood. The CDR3 bases are TGTGCCAGTGGTACTAGCGGGAACTACTACGAGCAGTACTTC. It translates to CASGTSGNYYEQYF. Full variable domain (missing parts from reference TRBV19 and TRBJ2-7): DGGITQSPKYLFRKEGQNVTLSCEQNLNHDAMYWYRQDPGQGLRLIYYSQIVNDFQKGDIAEGYSVSREKKESFPLTVTSAQKNPTAFYLCASGTSGNYYEQYFGPGTRLTVT.